This T cell receptor (beta chain) comes out of a study of blood T cell repertoires in COVID-19. Authors' methods: Amplification of reference gene primers was used by the study to estimate nucleated cell counts. The protocol was immunoSEQ multiplex PCR, while the TCRdb copy is restricted to in-frame clones and leaves out a portion. D and trimming were read from the DNA, whereas the V and J calls and clone size are those reported in that table. This sample has about 70,000 clones, with roughly four fifths found just once. The germline V gene encodes CDR1 SQVTM and CDR2 ANQGSEA. The junction had 5 bases not matched to a gene; V was cut back by 7 bases and J by 3 bases. The CDR3 totals 13 residues.

The source material was peripheral blood. This clonotype was sampled from a man aged 25-45 years with COVID-19, enrolled during active disease. The V gene is TRBV29-1, the J gene TRBJ2-7; 11 nucleotides agree with TRBD1. The CDR3 reads CSAGQGAVYEQYF. CDR3 nucleotide sequence: TGCAGCGCCGGACAGGGGGCAGTCTACGAGCAGTACTTC.